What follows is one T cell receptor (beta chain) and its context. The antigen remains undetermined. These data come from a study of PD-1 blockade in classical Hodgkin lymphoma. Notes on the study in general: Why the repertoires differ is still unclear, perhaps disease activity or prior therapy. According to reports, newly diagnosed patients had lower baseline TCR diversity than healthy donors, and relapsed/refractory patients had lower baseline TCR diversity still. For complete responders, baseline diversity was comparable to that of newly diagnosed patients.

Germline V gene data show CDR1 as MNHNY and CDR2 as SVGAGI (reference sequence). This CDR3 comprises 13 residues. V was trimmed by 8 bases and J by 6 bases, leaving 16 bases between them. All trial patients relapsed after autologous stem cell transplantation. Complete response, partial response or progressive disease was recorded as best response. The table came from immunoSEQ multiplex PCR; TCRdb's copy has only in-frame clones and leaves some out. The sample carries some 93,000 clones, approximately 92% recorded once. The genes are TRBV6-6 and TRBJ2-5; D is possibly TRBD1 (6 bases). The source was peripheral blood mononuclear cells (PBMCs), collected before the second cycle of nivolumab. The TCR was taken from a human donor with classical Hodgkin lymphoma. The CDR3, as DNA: TGTGCCAGCGCACAGGGACGAGAGCAGACCCAGTACTTC. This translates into CASAQGREQTQYF.